These 25 T cell receptor beta chains were sequenced from one sample in a study of beta chain features in type 1 diabetes. Isolated RNA was reverse transcribed in full, so expressed TCRB transcripts were sequenced. TCRdb's table, derived via immunoSEQ multiplex PCR, lists solely in-frame clones and lacks some. There are under 95,000 clones in the sample; under 35% occur only once, and about 0.48% lies in the top ten. Sequencing was performed on stem cell memory CD4+ T cells from blood. The receptors originated from a young woman in good health.

This clone came up a few times. The CDR3 DNA follows: TGTGCCAGCAGACCCCTCCGGGACTCCTTCTCCGAGCAGTACTTC. Protein: CASRPLRDSFSEQYF. The chain recombines TRBV6-6 with TRBJ2-7, with D perhaps matching TRBD2 (6 bases). The V and J ends lost 6 bases and 6 bases respectively, with 21 bases between them. The CDR3 covers 15 residues. The germline gives CDR1 MNHNY, CDR2 SVGAGI (reference sequence).

V and J are TRBV27 and TRBJ2-7, with 10 positions matching TRBD2. The CDR3 is 15 amino acids. The germline V gene encodes CDR1 MNHEY and CDR2 SMNVEV (reference sequence). V lost 6 bases and J lost 2; bases outside the gene matches: 7. The CDR3: CASRIRLAGPYEQYF. In nucleotides, the CDR3 is TGTGCCAGCAGGATTCGACTAGCGGGTCCCTACGAGCAGTACTTC.

The chain has TRBV5-1 and TRBJ1-2; 8 nucleotides align to TRBD1. The CDR3 length is 12 residues. Germline V gene data show CDR1 as SGHRS and CDR2 as YFSETQ. V trimming: 4 bases; J trimming: 8 bases; junction bases outside the gene matches: 4. The DNA of the CDR3 is TGCGCCAGCAGCCGGACAGGGAGCGGCTACACCTTC. Its protein product is CASSRTGSGYTF.

This clone appeared many times. The chain combines TRBV7-9 with TRBJ2-6; TRBD2 is a possible D gene (5 bases). Germline V gene sequence: CDR1 SEHNR, CDR2 FQNEAQ (reference sequence). Trimming pared 5 bases from V and 10 bases from J, leaving 6 bases between. CDR3 length: 11 residues. The CDR3 here is CASSEGNVLTF. The CDR3 nucleotides read TGTGCCAGCAGCGAGGGAAACGTCCTGACTTTC. Filled out from reference TRBV7-9 and TRBJ2-6, the complete variable domain reads DTGVSQNPRHKITKRGQNVTFRCDPISEHNRLYWYRQTLGQGPEFLTYFQNEAQLEKSRLLSDRFSAERPKGSFSTLEIQRTEQGDSAMYLCASSEGNVLTFGAGSRLTVL.

The J gene is TRBJ2-1, the V gene TRBV11-2, with D possibly being TRBD2 (6 bases). V lost 1 base and J 0 bases, leaving 7 bases between the germline ends. CDR1 is SGHAT and CDR2 is FQNNGV in the germline V gene. CDR3 size: 15 residues. The CDR3 nucleotides read TGTGCCAGCAGCTTAGGCGGGACCTCCTACAATGAGCAGTTCTTC. This sequence encodes CASSLGGTSYNEQFF.

This clone was recorded a few times. V gene TRBV9 combines with J gene TRBJ2-5, with TRBD2 as a possible D gene (6 bases). This CDR3 comprises 16 residues. Trimming removed 3 bases at V and 3 bases at J, with 18 bases between. The germline gives CDR1 SGDLS, CDR2 YYNGEE. CDR3 nucleotide sequence: TGTGCCAGCAGCGCCGCCCCACGGGGGTGGGAAGAGACCCAGTACTTC. Amino acid sequence: CASSAAPRGWEETQYF.

This clone was found a few times. V usage is TRBV18 and J usage is TRBJ2-7; TRBD1 matches 9 bases. J gave up 9 bases and V 2 bases, and 11 bases lay outside the gene matches. Per germline, CDR1 KGHSH and CDR2 LQKENI. The CDR3 is 15 amino acids. The CDR3 DNA reads as TGTGCCAGCTCACCAGAAACAGGGGGCGTCTCTGGGCAGTACTTC. This gives the protein CASSPETGGVSGQYF.

The rearrangement links TRBV11-2 to TRBJ2-5; 8 nucleotides align to TRBD2. The CDR3 is 16 amino acids. Trimming at V came to 5 bases and at J to 5 bases, leaving 13 bases not matched to a gene. The germline V gene encodes CDR1 SGHAT and CDR2 FQNNGV. In nucleotides, the CDR3 is TGTGCCAGCAGCCTCCCCAGCGGGAGAGGACGGGAGACCCAGTACTTC. This codes for CASSLPSGRGRETQYF.

This clone was counted between two and nine times. This chain links TRBV13 with TRBJ2-3; no definite D call. This CDR3 is 13 amino acids long. The V gene's germline CDR1 is PRHDT and CDR2 FYEKMQ (reference sequence). The V and J ends lost 0 bases and 3 bases respectively, with 4 bases between them. In DNA form, the CDR3 reads TGTGCCAGCAGCTTAGGAGAGACAGATACGCAGTATTTT. It encodes CASSLGETDTQYF.

This clone was seen only a few times. CDR3 coding DNA: TGTGCCAGCAGTCCCGGGACAACCTACAATGAGCAGTTCTTC. Protein: CASSPGTTYNEQFF. The V and J genes are TRBV6-5 and TRBJ2-1, with D maybe TRBD1 (6 bases). The germline gives CDR1 MNHEY, CDR2 SVGAGI. This CDR3 contains 14 residues. Trimming removed 5 bases at V and 2 bases at J, with 10 bases between.

This chain joins TRBV15 and TRBJ2-7; 7 positions agree with TRBD2. CDR1 and CDR2 from the germline V gene are LNHNV and YYDKDF (reference sequence). This CDR3 spans 15 amino acids. Trimming at V came to 1 base and at J to 1 base, leaving 4 bases not matched to a gene. CDR3 sequence reads: CATSRGEGLSYEQYF. The CDR3 DNA reads TGTGCCACCAGCAGAGGGGAGGGCCTGTCCTACGAGCAGTACTTC.

This clone was counted only a few times. This chain's CDR3 is CASSPPGQAAGEQYF. CDR3 bases: TGCGCCAGCAGCCCTCCTGGACAGGCGGCGGGTGAGCAGTACTTC. The chain combines TRBV5-1 with TRBJ2-7; 7 bases match TRBD1. CDR3 length: 15 residues. Losses at the gene ends were 4 bases for V and 7 bases for J; bases not matched to a gene: 14. Per the germline V gene, CDR1 is SGHRS and CDR2 is YFSETQ.

This chain connects TRBV9 to TRBJ2-3; 10 bases line up with TRBD2. CDR1 and CDR2 from the germline V gene are SGDLS and YYNGEE. The CDR3 spans 16 residues. Losses at the gene ends were 3 bases for V and 0 bases for J; bases not matched to a gene: 4. For the CDR3, the DNA is TGTGCCAGCAGCGATATAGCGGGGGGAAGCACAGATACGCAGTATTTT. Translation: CASSDIAGGSTDTQYF.

The gene calls are TRBV5-4 and TRBJ2-3; weak D call: TRBD1 (5 bases). The CDR3 is 14 amino acids. Per germline, CDR1 SGHNT and CDR2 YYREEE (reference sequence). Trimming left V 4 bases short and J 2 bases short, with 11 bases between. The DNA of the CDR3 is TGTGCCAGCAGCGAGACAGCCTCCACAGATACGCAGTATTTT. Protein product: CASSETASTDTQYF.

This clone has only a few counts. V usage is TRBV29-1 and J usage is TRBJ1-4; 9 nucleotides line up with TRBD1. The germline gives CDR1 SQVTM, CDR2 ANQGSEA. J lost 4 bases, V lost 6 bases, and 6 bases had no gene match. The CDR3 is made up of 14 amino acids. CDR3 protein: CSVAGTGSNEKLFF. The CDR3 nucleotides are TGCAGCGTAGCCGGGACAGGGAGTAATGAAAAACTGTTTTTT.

The V call is TRBV11-2, the J call TRBJ2-1; TRBD2 aligns across 14 bases. V trimming: 7 bases; J trimming: 4 bases; junction bases outside the gene matches: 6. CDR1 and CDR2 from the germline V gene are SGHAT and FQNNGV. CDR3 length equals 16 residues. The CDR3 is CASKGLAGVLYNEQFF. CDR3 DNA sequence: TGTGCCAGCAAGGGACTAGCGGGAGTTTTGTACAATGAGCAGTTCTTC.

This chain connects TRBV25-1 to TRBJ2-6; unclear D gene. Germline-derived CDR1 and CDR2 are MGHDK and SYGVNS. The CDR3 runs to 14 residues. Trimming left V 3 bases short and J 3 bases short, with 6 bases between. CDR3 region: CASSEFGGANVLTF. The CDR3 DNA reads TGTGCCAGCAGTGAGTTCGGTGGGGCCAACGTCCTGACTTTC.

This clone was counted a few times. This rearrangement joins TRBV18 to TRBJ2-3; D gene unclear. CDR3 size: 13 residues. Trimming shortened V by 2 bases and J by 2 bases, and 5 bases separated the two germline ends. Germline-derived CDR1 and CDR2 are KGHSH and LQKENI. This chain's CDR3 is CASSPGATDTQYF. CDR3 bases: TGTGCCAGCTCACCAGGAGCCACAGATACGCAGTATTTT.

This chain links TRBV9 with TRBJ2-3; D perhaps matches TRBD1 (6 bases). Trimming removed 3 bases from V and 0 bases from J, with 11 bases in between. The V gene's germline CDR1 is SGDLS and CDR2 YYNGEE. This CDR3 comprises 15 residues. DNA of the CDR3: TGTGCCAGCAGCGCGGGACACTTTAGCACAGATACGCAGTATTTT. Translated: CASSAGHFSTDTQYF.

The rearrangement uses TRBV18 and TRBJ2-2, with D possibly matching TRBD1 (6 bases). The CDR3 extends over 17 amino acids. V gave up 2 bases and J gave up 7 bases, with 20 bases separating them. Germline assignment: CDR1 KGHSH and CDR2 LQKENI. CDR3 loop: CASSPSPNGAGDGELFF. For the CDR3, the DNA is TGTGCCAGCTCACCATCCCCAAATGGAGCAGGGGACGGGGAGCTGTTTTTT.

Only one count was recorded for this clone. The chain is built from TRBV13 and TRBJ1-4; 10 bases align to TRBD1. Germline values: CDR1 PRHDT, CDR2 FYEKMQ (reference sequence). V trimming: 5 bases; J trimming: 6 bases; junction bases outside the gene matches: 3. The CDR3 has 14 residues. CDR3 region: CASSLGTGDEKLFF. The CDR3 bases are TGTGCCAGCAGCCTGGGGACAGGGGATGAAAAACTGTTTTTT.

This clone was recorded a few times. The gene calls are TRBV18 and TRBJ1-6; TRBD1 aligns across 10 bases. In germline, CDR1 is KGHSH, CDR2 LQKENI. Trimming at V came to 3 bases and at J to 8 bases, leaving 1 base not matched to a gene. The CDR3 contains 14 residues. CDR3 sequence (DNA): TGTGCCAGCTCACCTGGGACAGGGGATTCACCCCTCCACTTT. It yields the protein CASSPGTGDSPLHF.

V is TRBV2 and J is TRBJ1-4; D is possibly TRBD1 (5 bases). Germline V gene lookup returns CDR1 SNHLY and CDR2 FYNNEI. V was clipped by 4 bases and J by 0 bases, with 12 bases between them. The CDR3 contains 16 residues. CDR3 DNA: TGTGCCAGCAGTGGCGGGACGGCAGCAACTAATGAAAAACTGTTTTTT. Residues: CASSGGTAATNEKLFF.

V gene TRBV4-2 combines with J gene TRBJ1-3; 8 nucleotides agree with TRBD1. This CDR3 has 17 amino acids. Unmatched junction bases numbered 13, after V lost 5 bases and J lost 4 bases. Looked up from germline, CDR1 is LGHNA and CDR2 is YNFKEQ. The CDR3 DNA follows: TGTGCCAGCAGCAGAGAAGGCCGGACAGGGACCGGAAACACCATATATTTT. Translating it yields CASSREGRTGTGNTIYF.

The genes are TRBV28 and TRBJ1-2, with a possible D match to TRBD1 (6 bases). The CDR3 has 14 amino acids. Germline lookup yields CDR1 MDHEN and CDR2 SYDVKM. V lost 4 bases, J lost 2 bases, and 11 bases lay in between. The CDR3 nucleotides read TGTGCCAGCAGTTCTGGGACATTGAACTATGGCTACACCTTC. It yields the protein CASSSGTLNYGYTF.